Presented here are 18 T cell receptor beta chains from one specimen sequenced in a study of shared clonotypes between healthy human individuals. Selected positively for CCR7 and CD45RO-negative, naive CD8 cells excluded terminally differentiated effector memory CD45RA+ cells. The method was immunoSEQ multiplex PCR; TCRdb's version includes in-frame clones alone and lacks a portion of them. The sample includes more than 2 million clones, about 95% of them seen just once. The sequencing sample was made of naive CD8+ T cells sorted from blood. The receptors originated from a man in his late teens or twenties in good health.

Written as DNA, the CDR3 is TGTGCCAGTAGTCCCCGACAGGGTGGGACCGGGGAGCTGTTTTTT. This encodes CASSPRQGGTGELFF. This sequence joins TRBV19 and TRBJ2-2, with 7 bases aligning to TRBD1. Per the germline V gene, CDR1 is LNHDA and CDR2 is SQIVND (reference sequence). V lost 5 bases and J lost 5; bases outside the gene matches: 8. CDR3 length: 15 amino acids.

This sequence joins TRBV5-6 and TRBJ2-7; no clear D gene. Germline V gives CDR1 SGHDT, CDR2 YYEEEE. Deletions cut 1 base from V and 1 base from J, with 6 bases between. CDR3 size: 13 residues. The CDR3 region is CASSLYGSYEQYF. CDR3 DNA: TGTGCCAGCAGCTTGTATGGGTCCTACGAGCAGTACTTC.

The chain links TRBV10-1 to TRBJ2-7, with 7 positions matching TRBD1. Germline V gene lookup returns CDR1 WNHNN and CDR2 SYGVQD (reference sequence). The CDR3 loop spans 13 amino acids. V lost 9 bases to trimming and J lost 5 bases; unmatched junction nucleotides: 10. CDR3 amino acids: CARLGQPVDEQYF. CDR3 DNA sequence: TGCGCCAGGTTGGGACAGCCTGTCGACGAGCAGTACTTC.

As regards this clone: This specimen includes other DNA sequences encoding the same CDR3. The chain joins TRBV6-5 to TRBJ2-1; D is unresolved. The CDR3 runs to 14 residues. V lost 3 bases, J lost 0 bases, and 6 bases lay in between. The germline V gene has CDR1 MNHEY and CDR2 SVGAGI. In DNA form, the CDR3 reads TGTGCCAGCAGTTATACAGACTCCTACAATGAGCAGTTCTTC. It yields the protein CASSYTDSYNEQFF.

J is TRBJ2-7 and V is TRBV30; tentative D call: TRBD1 (5 bases). The CDR3 extends over 13 amino acids. Germline-derived CDR1 and CDR2 are GTSNPN and SVGIG (reference sequence). Deletions cut 1 base from V and 3 bases from J, with 10 bases between. DNA of the CDR3: TGTGCCTGGAGTGCAGGGTATGACTACGAGCAGTACTTC. As protein: CAWSAGYDYEQYF.

The chain combines TRBV5-5 with TRBJ1-1; D gene ambiguous. Trimming stripped 0 bases from V and 4 bases from J, with 10 bases between. This CDR3 spans 14 amino acids. CDR1 is SGHKS, CDR2 YYEKEE, per germline (reference sequence). The CDR3 DNA reads TGTGCCAGCAGCTTGGTCAAAGGAGGCACTGAAGCTTTCTTT. It translates to CASSLVKGGTEAFF. The full variable domain, completed using reference TRBV5-5 and TRBJ1-1, is DAGVTQSPTHLIKTRGQQVTLRCSPISGHKSVSWYQQVLGQGPQFIFQYYEKEERGRGNFPDRFSARQFPNYSSELNVNALLLGDSALYLCASSLVKGGTEAFFGQGTRLTVV.

This chain links TRBV4-3 with TRBJ2-7; no firm D call. CDR1 is LGHNA, CDR2 YSLEER, per germline. Trimming cost V 0 bases and J 11 bases, with 20 bases left between them. This CDR3 has 15 residues. CDR3 nucleotide sequence: TGCGCCAGCAGCCAAGAGAGGAACAGCGACCGTCCGGAGTACTTC. Translated: CASSQERNSDRPEYF.

V gene TRBV10-3 combines with J gene TRBJ2-1; D ambiguous. Trimming left V 4 bases short and J 7 bases short, with 26 bases between. Germline lookup yields CDR1 ENHRY and CDR2 SYGVKD. CDR3 length equals 18 residues. The CDR3 sequence: CAISGTPPQVRIGNEQFF. The CDR3 DNA is TGTGCCATCAGTGGAACCCCTCCCCAAGTACGGATAGGGAATGAGCAGTTCTTC.

The V and J genes are TRBV13 and TRBJ2-5; the D is unclear. Trimming stripped 4 bases from V and 7 bases from J, with 10 bases between. CDR1 is PRHDT, CDR2 FYEKMQ, per germline (reference sequence). This CDR3 contains 12 residues. DNA for the CDR3: TGTGCCAGCAGCTCCAAACCGGGGACCCAGTACTTC. Translation gives CASSSKPGTQYF.

J is TRBJ2-3 and V is TRBV5-1; 10 bases are a match to TRBD1. CDR1 SGHRS and CDR2 YFSETQ come from the germline V gene. After removal of 1 base from V and 2 bases from J, the junction contained 7 bases not matched to a gene. This CDR3 spans 17 amino acids. The CDR3 DNA is TGCGCCAGCAGCTTGACGAGTGGGACAGGGGACACAGATACGCAGTATTTT. As protein: CASSLTSGTGDTDTQYF.

The rearrangement joins TRBV7-6 to TRBJ2-3; D call uncertain. With 5 bases removed from V and 11 bases from J, the gap between germline ends came to 20 bases. In germline, CDR1 is SGHVS, CDR2 FNYEAQ. The CDR3 is 14 residues long. The chain's CDR3 is CASSQLTTGSQQYF. The CDR3 bases are TGTGCCAGCAGCCAATTGACAACGGGCAGTCAGCAGTATTTT.

The J gene is TRBJ1-2, the V gene TRBV25-1; possible D gene TRBD1, 6 bases. In germline, CDR1 is MGHDK, CDR2 SYGVNS. This CDR3 comprises 13 residues. Trimming removed 3 bases at V and 13 bases at J, with 18 bases between. The CDR3 sequence is CASSDMTVWGLTF. CDR3 coding DNA: TGTGCCAGCAGTGACATGACGGTGTGGGGGCTCACCTTC.

In the case of this clone: Other DNA sequences in the sample encode the same CDR3. V usage is TRBV6-1 and J usage is TRBJ1-5; the D is unclear. Trimming removed 3 bases at V and 4 bases at J, with 1 base between. Germline V gene data show CDR1 as MNHNS and CDR2 as SASEGT. The CDR3 spans 11 residues. CDR3 DNA: TGTGCCAGCAGTGAGAATCAGCCCCAGCATTTT. As protein: CASSENQPQHF.

This rearrangement joins TRBV28 to TRBJ2-2; D is ambiguous. Germline V lookup: CDR1 MDHEN, CDR2 SYDVKM. The V gene lost 1 base and the J gene lost 6 bases, with 18 bases spanning the gap. CDR3 size: 17 residues. Here the CDR3 reads CASSLSMGLGSAGELFF. DNA of the CDR3: TGTGCCAGCAGTTTATCTATGGGATTGGGATCGGCCGGGGAGCTGTTTTTT.

Worth noting for this clone: This sample includes further DNA sequences coding for the same CDR3. The CDR3 here is CASSFSENYGYTF. CDR3 in DNA: TGCGCCAGCAGCTTCTCAGAGAACTATGGCTACACCTTC. The V call is TRBV5-1, the J call TRBJ1-2, with D unresolved. V was pared by 2 bases and J by 2 bases, with 7 bases between. Germline values: CDR1 SGHRS, CDR2 YFSETQ. The CDR3 runs to 13 residues.

The CDR3 bases are TGTGCCAGCAGTTTCAGGGGGCTTGACGAGCAGTACTTC. Its translation: CASSFRGLDEQYF. This chain links TRBV27 with TRBJ2-7; TRBD1 matches at 8 bases. There are 13 residues in the CDR3. V gave up 3 bases and J gave up 5 bases; unmatched junction bases: 3. From germline, CDR1 is MNHEY and CDR2 SMNVEV (reference sequence).

The rearrangement uses TRBV29-1 and TRBJ2-5; TRBD2 aligns across 10 bases. The V segment lost 8 bases and the J segment 4 bases; nucleotides outside the gene matches: 13. CDR1 SQVTM and CDR2 ANQGSEA come from the germline V gene. The CDR3 has 15 residues. CDR3: CSPPPRTSGPETQYF. CDR3 bases: TGCAGCCCTCCCCCACGGACTAGCGGTCCAGAGACCCAGTACTTC.

The rearrangement joins TRBV2 to TRBJ1-2; no clear D gene. With 3 bases removed from V and 4 bases from J, the gap between germline ends came to 6 bases. The CDR3 is 12 residues long. The germline V gene has CDR1 SNHLY and CDR2 FYNNEI. The CDR3 coding sequence is TGTGCCAGCAGTGACCAGCCCTATGGCTACACCTTC. Protein product: CASSDQPYGYTF.